The sequence of this T cell receptor (beta chain) was determined in a study of radiotherapy plus CTLA-4 blockade in lung cancer. Study conclusions and caveats: Response, reportedly, was best predicted by interferon-beta along with early blood T cell clone dynamics.

The data were produced by immunoSEQ multiplex PCR, yet TCRdb's version contains in-frame clones alone and is incomplete. Of around 45,000 clones listed, 65% to 70% were seen once; the top ten hold 23%. Turning to this clone: Its cognate antigen is unknown.

From germline, CDR1 is LGHNA and CDR2 YSLEER. V lost 4 bases to trimming and J lost 14 bases, with 18 bases between them. The CDR3 covers 13 residues. Material: peripheral blood, obtained from a patient treated with radiotherapy plus ipilimumab. This TCR was sampled from a human donor with non-small cell lung cancer who had a partial response to radiotherapy plus ipilimumab. This chain joins TRBV4-3 and TRBJ2-1, with D possibly TRBD2 on 5 matching bases. The CDR3 is CASSRGLPGKEFF. CDR3 bases: TGCGCCAGCAGCCGAGGCCTACCCGGGAAGGAGTTCTTC.